Each of the 19 T cell receptor beta chains below was sequenced from the same sample in a study of shared clonotypes between healthy human individuals. The table came from immunoSEQ multiplex PCR; TCRdb's copy has only in-frame clones and leaves some out. The table shows more than 2 million clones, with almost 96% occurring only once. Sequenced: naive CD4+ T cells sorted from blood. Subset defined: CD45RA+ positively selected. The receptors here all came from a man aged 18 to 30 in good health.

The chain couples TRBV25-1 to TRBJ2-3, with D possibly matching TRBD1 (5 bases). The CDR3 runs 12 residues. V dropped 7 bases and J dropped 2 bases, with 7 bases sitting between them. Germline loops: CDR1 MGHDK, CDR2 SYGVNS. Written as DNA, the CDR3 is TGTGCCAGCAAAGGGGACACAGATACGCAGTATTTT. Translation: CASKGDTDTQYF.

CDR3 loop: CASSQEKGAGELFF. Here the CDR3 DNA reads TGCGCCAGCAGCCAAGAGAAGGGTGCCGGGGAGCTGTTTTTT. The chain employs TRBV4-3 and TRBJ2-2, with D unclear. V gave up 0 bases and J gave up 6 bases, with 8 bases separating them. In germline, CDR1 is LGHNA, CDR2 YSLEER. This CDR3 is built from 14 residues.

J is TRBJ1-4 and V is TRBV4-2; D not certain. The germline V gene has CDR1 LGHNA and CDR2 YNFKEQ. The CDR3 covers 15 residues. V was cut by 0 bases and J by 7 bases, with 12 bases left in between. The CDR3 region has the DNA TGTGCCAGCAGCCAAGAAATGGGGAGGGCTGAAAAACTGTTTTTT. Translated: CASSQEMGRAEKLFF.

In the case of this clone: The sample holds other DNA sequences that translate to the same CDR3. This rearrangement joins TRBV7-2 to TRBJ2-1; D might be TRBD1 or TRBD2, each matching 6 bases. Germline V gene sequence: CDR1 SGHTA, CDR2 FQGNSA. The CDR3 contains 15 residues. V was pared by 0 bases and J by 2 bases, with 8 bases between. The CDR3 DNA is TGTGCCAGCAGCTTAGCTGGGGGGCCCTACAATGAGCAGTTCTTC. It yields the protein CASSLAGGPYNEQFF.

The chain links TRBV10-2 to TRBJ2-1; 12 positions agree with TRBD2. The junction had 7 bases not matched to a gene; V was cut back by 6 bases and J by 7 bases. CDR3 length: 15 residues. Germline CDR1 is WSHSY and CDR2 is SAAADI. CDR3 protein: CASRELAGGSNEQFF. For the CDR3, the DNA is TGCGCCAGCAGAGAACTAGCGGGAGGCTCTAATGAGCAGTTCTTC.

To note about this clone: This sample includes further DNA sequences coding for the same CDR3. The chain joins TRBV7-2 to TRBJ1-5, with 10 bases matching TRBD1. CDR1 SGHTA and CDR2 FQGNSA come from the germline V gene. CDR3 length: 14 amino acids. V lost 5 bases and J lost 6; bases outside the gene matches: 4. This CDR3 reads CASSPDRGLQPQHF. In nucleotides, the CDR3 is TGTGCCAGCAGCCCCGACAGGGGGCTTCAGCCCCAGCATTTT.

The genes are TRBV10-3 and TRBJ1-2; 12 nucleotides line up with TRBD1. V was pared by 10 bases and J by 2 bases, with 2 bases of the junction left unmatched. CDR1 and CDR2 (germline): ENHRY, SYGVKD. The CDR3 length is 13 residues. The CDR3 is CATGTGGNYGYTF. The CDR3, as DNA: TGTGCCACCGGGACAGGGGGCAACTATGGCTACACCTTC.

The chain is built from TRBV7-4 and TRBJ2-1; 8 bases match TRBD2. The CDR3 runs 19 residues. The junction had 18 bases not matched to a gene; V was cut back by 1 base and J by 7 bases. Looked up from germline, CDR1 is SGHVT and CDR2 is SQSDAQ. CDR3 region: CASSLVRALPSGGGNEQFF. The CDR3 coding sequence is TGTGCCAGCAGCTTAGTCAGGGCCCTACCCAGCGGGGGAGGAAATGAGCAGTTCTTC.

The chain has TRBV18 and TRBJ1-6; D possibly corresponds to TRBD1 (5 bases). This CDR3 has 15 amino acids. The germline gives CDR1 KGHSH, CDR2 LQKENI. Trimming cost V 3 bases and J 9 bases, with 15 bases left between them. Here the CDR3 reads CASSPGTSASSPLHF. CDR3 nucleotides: TGTGCCAGCTCACCCGGGACCTCAGCAAGTTCACCCCTCCACTTT.

J is TRBJ1-2 and V is TRBV29-1, with D tentatively TRBD1 (6 bases). Deletions cut 5 bases from V and 3 bases from J, with 10 bases between. CDR3 length: 12 amino acids. Germline V gene sequence: CDR1 SQVTM, CDR2 ANQGSEA. CDR3 sequence: CSVPTGYYGYTF. CDR3 coding DNA: TGCAGCGTTCCGACAGGTTACTATGGCTACACCTTC.

This chain links TRBV5-1 with TRBJ2-2; D not resolved. Trimming stripped 6 bases from V and 5 bases from J, with 14 bases between. The CDR3 extends over 14 amino acids. Germline CDR1 is SGHRS and CDR2 is YFSETQ. This chain's CDR3 is CASNPSPATGELFF. The CDR3 DNA reads TGCGCCAGCAACCCCAGCCCCGCGACCGGGGAGCTGTTTTTT.

Regarding this clone: Other DNA sequences within the sample encode an identical CDR3. The rearrangement links TRBV6-1 to TRBJ2-3; D not resolved. The CDR3 runs to 11 residues. Trimming removed 4 bases from V and 5 bases from J, with 4 bases in between. Germline CDR1 reads MNHNS; CDR2 reads SASEGT. In DNA, the CDR3 is TGTGCCAGCAGTGGCTTAGATACGCAGTATTTT. Encoded protein: CASSGLDTQYF.

The chain combines TRBV6-5 with TRBJ2-1; 11 bases line up with TRBD1. The CDR3 covers 16 residues. CDR1 and CDR2 from the germline V gene are MNHEY and SVGAGI. The V segment lost 2 bases and the J segment 9 bases; nucleotides outside the gene matches: 9. The CDR3 reads CASSYPLRTGGFEQFF. The DNA of the CDR3 is TGTGCCAGCAGTTACCCACTAAGGACAGGGGGCTTTGAGCAGTTCTTC.

This rearrangement joins TRBV5-4 to TRBJ2-6, with a possible D match to TRBD2 (5 bases). The CDR3 runs to 15 residues. Trimming took 4 bases from V and 0 from J, leaving 8 bases between them. The germline V gene encodes CDR1 SGHNT and CDR2 YYREEE (reference sequence). The CDR3 sequence is CASSPGYSGANVLTF. The CDR3 DNA reads TGTGCCAGCAGCCCGGGGTACTCTGGGGCCAACGTCCTGACTTTC.

The chain links TRBV2 to TRBJ2-5; 10 nucleotides agree with TRBD1. CDR1 is SNHLY and CDR2 is FYNNEI in the germline V gene. This CDR3 spans 12 amino acids. With V trimmed by 5 bases and J by 7 bases, 1 base remained unmatched. The CDR3 DNA reads TGTGCCAGCAGTAGGACAGGGGGGACCCAGTACTTC. As protein: CASSRTGGTQYF.

This chain uses TRBV5-8 with TRBJ2-5, with no clear D. Germline V gene lookup returns CDR1 SGHTS and CDR2 YDEGEE. The germline V and J ends were trimmed by 1 base and 4 bases, with 17 bases remaining between them. The CDR3 consists of 16 residues. CDR3 in amino acids: CASSLWAEIPRETQYF. The CDR3 coding sequence is TGTGCCAGCAGCTTGTGGGCCGAAATCCCAAGAGAGACCCAGTACTTC.

The chain is built from TRBV6-5 and TRBJ1-6; TRBD1 agrees at 7 bases. Germline V gene sequence: CDR1 MNHEY, CDR2 SVGAGI. The CDR3 runs to 15 residues. Losses at the gene ends were 6 bases for V and 4 bases for J; bases not matched to a gene: 6. In nucleotides, the CDR3 is TGTGCCAGCAGGGGAGGGGGACAGTATAATTCACCCCTCCACTTT. Its protein product is CASRGGGQYNSPLHF.

This clone is a singleton in its sample. The chain carries TRBV9 and TRBJ2-7; no clear D gene. Per the germline V gene, CDR1 is SGDLS and CDR2 is YYNGEE. CDR3 length: 12 residues. V shed 3 bases and J shed 3 bases, with 7 bases lying between them. The CDR3 sequence: CASSGTGYEQYF. The CDR3 bases are TGTGCCAGCAGCGGTACGGGCTACGAGCAGTACTTC.

The chain joins TRBV9 to TRBJ1-2, with D possibly matching TRBD1 (5 bases). V lost 2 bases and J lost 5, with 16 bases in between. Per germline, CDR1 SGDLS and CDR2 YYNGEE. The CDR3 contains 15 residues. For the CDR3, the DNA is TGTGCCAGCAGCGTCCAGGACGGGGCCGGGTATGGCTACACCTTC. This translates into CASSVQDGAGYGYTF.